This TCR beta chain was captured by sequencing in a study of graft-versus-host responses after intestinal transplantation. Across the study: Grafts that recipients had were multivisceral, liver-intestinal, or isolated intestinal transplants. Anti-thymocyte globulin induction, then tacrolimus and steroids for roughly 3 years, went to all recipients. The study's findings and limits: Patients who carried graft-donor T cell macrochimerism also had high graft-versus-host to host-versus-graft clonal ratios in their allografts.

The germline V gene encodes CDR1 MNHEY and CDR2 SMNVEV (reference sequence). The length of the CDR3 is 13 residues. Trimming removed 4 bases from V and 4 bases from J, with 8 bases in between. Only in-frame clones appear in the TCRdb table, and some are missing; sequencing was by immunoSEQ multiplex PCR. The sample records 25,000 to 35,000 clones, approximately 83% being singletons. About this clone: Its antigen is undetermined.

The TCR was taken from a human donor who received an intestinal transplant. The chain couples TRBV27 to TRBJ2-1, with D possibly being TRBD1 (5 bases). Sequences were derived from unstimulated CD8+ T cells sorted from spleen or lymph node cells, sampled before intestinal transplant. CDR3 protein: CASSSTGYNEQFF. DNA of the CDR3: TGTGCCAGCAGTTCTACAGGATACAATGAGCAGTTCTTC.